One sample yielded the 24 T cell receptor beta chains listed below, sequenced in a study of identical twins. TCRdb re-called the 5' RACE reads with MiXCR, one entry per CDR3 protein. Of more than 1.5 million distinct CDR3 sequences listed, around 29% were seen once; the top ten hold about 0.27%. Sequencing used cord blood. These receptors were obtained from a newborn girl in good health.

V gene TRBV3-1 combines with J gene TRBJ1-1, with 9 bases that match TRBD1. The CDR3 spans 15 residues. J was trimmed by 5 bases and V by 4 bases; bases with no gene match: 8. Germline lookup yields CDR1 LGHDT and CDR2 YNNKEL (reference sequence). The CDR3 region is CASSPGTGRVTEAFF. The DNA for the CDR3 is TGTGCCAGCAGCCCCGGGACAGGGAGGGTGACTGAAGCTTTCTTT. Supplemented by reference TRBV3-1 and TRBJ1-1, the full variable domain reads DTAVSQTPKYLVTQMGNDKSIKCEQNLGHDTMYWYKQDSKKFLKIMFSYNNKELIINETVPNRFSPKSPDKAHLNLHINSLELGDSAVYFCASSPGTGRVTEAFFGQGTRLTVV.

The genes are TRBV14 and TRBJ2-3; TRBD1 agrees at 7 bases. This CDR3 contains 14 residues. Germline assignment: CDR1 SGHDN and CDR2 FVKESK. V trimming: 3 bases; J trimming: 5 bases; junction bases outside the gene matches: 5. CDR3 protein: CASSHGTALDTQYF. In nucleotides, the CDR3 is TGTGCCAGCAGCCACGGGACAGCCTTAGATACGCAGTATTTT.

V and J are TRBV13 and TRBJ2-5, with 10 bases fitting TRBD1. The CDR3 spans 17 residues. Germline CDR1 is PRHDT and CDR2 is FYEKMQ (reference sequence). With 6 bases clipped from V and 11 bases from J, the junction kept 21 bases outside the gene matches. The CDR3 loop reads CASSLPYRDRGRNEQYF. As DNA, the CDR3 is TGTGCCAGCAGTCTACCGTACCGGGACAGGGGTAGGAATGAGCAGTACTTC.

The chain employs TRBV5-1 and TRBJ1-6; unclear D gene. Deletions cut 0 bases from V and 7 bases from J, with 14 bases between. Germline loops: CDR1 SGHRS, CDR2 YFSETQ. The CDR3 loop spans 16 amino acids. CDR3 nucleotides: TGCGCCAGCAGCTTGGAAGGTTCCACGGTAAATTCACCCCTCCACTTT. Protein product: CASSLEGSTVNSPLHF.

This chain joins TRBV29-1 and TRBJ1-2, with TRBD1 matching over 8 bases. V trimming: 7 bases; J trimming: 1 base; junction bases outside the gene matches: 8. The CDR3 runs to 14 residues. Germline V lookup: CDR1 SQVTM, CDR2 ANQGSEA. The CDR3 DNA follows: TGCAGCGCCGCGGCCAGGGGGCGTAACTATGGCTACACCTTC. Its protein is CSAAARGRNYGYTF.

This clonotype was found many times. This rearrangement joins TRBV4-1 to TRBJ1-2; no definite D call. The CDR3 runs to 14 residues. Germline V gene sequence: CDR1 MGHRA, CDR2 YSYEKL. Trimming cost V 3 bases and J 1 base, with 9 bases left between them. This chain's CDR3 is CASSQDGRNYGYTF. The DNA of the CDR3 is TGCGCCAGCAGCCAGGACGGCCGTAACTATGGCTACACCTTC.

As to this clonotype: At one end, the junction sequence differs from germline, possibly due to a read error. The J gene is TRBJ2-1, the V gene TRBV15, with 8 bases matching TRBD1. The germline V gene has CDR1 LNHNV and CDR2 YYDKDF (reference sequence). The CDR3 consists of 15 residues. Written as DNA, the CDR3 is TGTGCCACCAGCGTCGGGACAGGCTCCCACAATGAGCAGTTCTTC. It is translated as CATSVGTGSHNEQFF. Full variable domain (rest looked up from reference TRBV15 and TRBJ2-1): DAMVIQNPRYQVTQFGKPVTLSCSQTLNHNVMYWYQQKSSQAPKLLFHYYDKDFNNEADTPDNFQSRRPNTSFCFLDIRSPGLGDTAMYLCATSVGTGSHNEQFFGPGTRLTVL.

This chain links TRBV7-2 with TRBJ2-3; 8 bases align to TRBD2. After removal of 5 bases from V and 8 bases from J, the junction contained 15 bases not matched to a gene. The CDR3 loop spans 16 amino acids. Germline V gene lookup returns CDR1 SGHTA and CDR2 FQGNSA. The CDR3 spells CASSPLLAAGGRTQYF. The CDR3 coding sequence is TGTGCCAGCAGCCCACTACTAGCGGCGGGAGGACGTACGCAGTATTTT. The complete variable domain, with remaining parts taken from reference TRBV7-2 and TRBJ2-3, reads GAGVSQSPSNKVTEKGKDVELRCDPISGHTALYWYRQSLGQGLEFLIYFQGNSAPDKSGLPSDRFSAERTGGSVSTLTIQRTQQEDSAVYLCASSPLLAAGGRTQYFGPGTRLTVL.

This clonotype was counted only a few times. The chain combines TRBV4-1 with TRBJ2-7; D is uncertain. This CDR3 is built from 14 residues. The germline CDR1 and CDR2 sequences are MGHRA and YSYEKL. The V gene lost 0 bases and the J gene lost 3 bases, with 9 bases spanning the gap. The CDR3 DNA reads TGCGCCAGCAGCCAAGATGGGCCCCACTACGAGCAGTACTTC. Translated, it gives CASSQDGPHYEQYF.

This clonotype was observed a handful of times. V and J are TRBV7-9 and TRBJ2-5; the match to TRBD2 covers 8 bases. CDR1 and CDR2 from the germline V gene are SEHNR and FQNEAQ (reference sequence). The CDR3 length is 15 residues. J was trimmed by 1 base and V by 5 bases; bases with no gene match: 6. The chain's CDR3 is CASSPTGTSQETQYF. The DNA of the CDR3 is TGTGCCAGCAGCCCAACCGGGACTAGCCAAGAGACCCAGTACTTC. Using reference TRBV7-9 and TRBJ2-5 for the parts outside the CDR3, the full variable domain is DTGVSQNPRHKITKRGQNVTFRCDPISEHNRLYWYRQTLGQGPEFLTYFQNEAQLEKSRLLSDRFSAERPKGSFSTLEIQRTEQGDSAMYLCASSPTGTSQETQYFGPGTRLLVL.

This clonotype has only a few counts. The chain uses TRBV27 and TRBJ2-4; no definite D call. V dropped 4 bases and J dropped 14 bases, with 12 bases sitting between them. The germline CDR1 and CDR2 sequences are MNHEY and SMNVEV (reference sequence). The CDR3 consists of 11 residues. For the CDR3, the DNA is TGTGCCAGCAGTTATTCGTCTCGAGAGTACTTC. Its protein product is CASSYSSREYF.

The count of this clonotype is one. CDR3 nucleotide sequence: TGTGCCAGCTTAACGTACAATGAGCAGTACTTC. Its translation: CASLTYNEQYF. The rearrangement links TRBV7-2 to TRBJ2-5; D call uncertain. Germline CDR1 is SGHTA and CDR2 is FQGNSA. The CDR3 contains 11 residues. V lost 8 bases to trimming and J lost 11 bases, with 15 bases between them.

In this sample, this clonotype turned up a few times. The chain employs TRBV12-3 or TRBV12-4 and TRBJ1-2; the D is unclear. CDR3 length: 18 amino acids. V was clipped by 1 base and J by 1 base, with 19 bases between them. CDR3: CASSLGSLLGSINYGYTF. CDR3 coding DNA: TGTGCCAGCAGTTTAGGTTCACTACTAGGAAGCATTAACTATGGCTACACCTTC.

This clonotype was seen ten or more times. The rearrangement joins TRBV2 to TRBJ2-5, with D possibly matching TRBD2 (6 bases). The CDR3 is 13 amino acids. Trimming removed 4 bases at V and 1 base at J, with 7 bases between. The V gene's germline CDR1 is SNHLY and CDR2 FYNNEI. CDR3 amino acids: CASSGGVQETQYF. CDR3 nucleotides: TGTGCCAGCAGTGGCGGGGTCCAAGAGACCCAGTACTTC. Full variable domain (outside the CDR3, taken from reference TRBV2 and TRBJ2-5): EPEVTQTPSHQVTQMGQEVILRCVPISNHLYFYWYRQILGQKVEFLVSFYNNEISEKSEIFDDQFSVERPDGSNFTLKIRSTKLEDSAMYFCASSGGVQETQYFGPGTRLLVL.

V is TRBV20-1 and J is TRBJ2-7, with 7 nucleotides matching TRBD1. CDR1 and CDR2 from the germline V gene are DFQATT and SNEGSKA (reference sequence). The CDR3 is 14 residues long. The junction had 7 bases not matched to a gene; V was cut back by 3 bases and J by 2 bases. The CDR3 protein is CSARVTGAAYEQYF. DNA for the CDR3: TGCAGTGCTAGGGTTACAGGGGCCGCCTACGAGCAGTACTTC.

J is TRBJ2-3 and V is TRBV24-1; D remains unclear. The CDR3 runs 14 residues. The germline CDR1 and CDR2 sequences are KGHDR and SFDVKD. V was shortened by 2 bases and J by 0 bases, with 5 bases between the two germline ends. CDR3 in DNA: TGTGCCACCAGTGATTATGGGAGCACAGATACGCAGTATTTT. Its translation: CATSDYGSTDTQYF.

J is TRBJ2-1 and V is TRBV12-3 or TRBV12-4; D is undetermined. The V end was cut by 10 bases, the J end by 10 bases, with 17 bases between. The CDR3 totals 12 residues. The CDR3 sequence is CATSVYPGEQFF. CDR3 nucleotide sequence: TGTGCCACCTCAGTTTATCCTGGCGAGCAGTTCTTC.

This clonotype was detected only a few times. Here the CDR3 reads CASSLSTGVALSEKLFF. The CDR3, as DNA: TGTGCCAGCAGCTTGTCAACAGGGGTCGCCCTCTCCGAAAAACTGTTTTTT. The chain is built from TRBV7-2 and TRBJ1-4, with 7 positions matching TRBD1. The V gene's germline CDR1 is SGHTA and CDR2 FQGNSA. V was pared by 3 bases and J by 8 bases, with 15 bases of the junction left unmatched. CDR3 size: 17 residues.

This clonotype was seen only a few times. The chain uses TRBV10-3 and TRBJ1-2, with D hard to call. CDR3 length equals 14 residues. Germline-derived CDR1 and CDR2 are ENHRY and SYGVKD. Trimming left V 3 bases short and J 0 bases short, with 8 bases between. CDR3 nucleotide sequence: TGTGCCATCAGTGACCCGACAACTAACTATGGCTACACCTTC. Translated: CAISDPTTNYGYTF.

This clonotype has at least ten counts. The chain joins TRBV28 to TRBJ2-7; D is possibly TRBD1 or TRBD2 (5 bases each). Trimming took off 1 base at V and 0 bases at J, with 10 bases between the two ends. Per the germline V gene, CDR1 is MDHEN and CDR2 is SYDVKM. The CDR3 is made up of 15 amino acids. The CDR3 sequence is CASSLFGTLSYEQYF. The DNA for the CDR3 is TGTGCCAGCAGTTTATTCGGGACGCTCTCCTACGAGCAGTACTTC.

The V and J genes are TRBV25-1 and TRBJ1-1; D is ambiguous. Deletions cut 1 base from V and 4 bases from J, with 13 bases between. This CDR3 comprises 15 residues. Germline values: CDR1 MGHDK, CDR2 SYGVNS. CDR3 amino acids: CASSELPGSGTEAFF. Written as DNA, the CDR3 is TGTGCCAGCAGTGAATTACCCGGGTCGGGCACTGAAGCTTTCTTT.

This chain uses TRBV12-5 with TRBJ1-1, with a weak D call TRBD1 (6 bases). Looked up from germline, CDR1 is LGHNT and CDR2 is FRNRAP. CDR3 length: 14 amino acids. V gave up 3 bases and J gave up 0 bases, with 8 bases separating them. The CDR3 DNA is TGTGCTAGTGGTTTAGAGGGGGTGAACACTGAAGCTTTCTTT. The encoded protein is CASGLEGVNTEAFF.

This clonotype was found a few times. The chain links TRBV27 to TRBJ2-1; 7 nucleotides agree with TRBD2. This CDR3 is 14 amino acids long. Unmatched junction bases numbered 9, after V lost 6 bases and J lost 7 bases. The germline V gene encodes CDR1 MNHEY and CDR2 SMNVEV (reference sequence). CDR3 region: CASRPHLLANEQFF. The CDR3 DNA follows: TGTGCCAGCAGACCCCACCTACTAGCGAATGAGCAGTTCTTC.

This clonotype occurred a few times. The chain combines TRBV2 with TRBJ2-5; 10 bases are shared with TRBD2. The CDR3 is 16 amino acids. V gave up 4 bases and J gave up 2 bases; unmatched junction bases: 7. Germline CDR1 is SNHLY and CDR2 is FYNNEI. CDR3 residues: CASSVFSGRGQETQYF. The CDR3 DNA reads TGTGCCAGCAGTGTATTCAGCGGGAGGGGACAAGAGACCCAGTACTTC.